The following is a T cell receptor beta chain sequence with its context. TCRdb's copy holds only in-frame clones and misses some; the assay was immunoSEQ multiplex PCR. The sample consists of approximately 94,000 clones, 92% of them appearing once. This CDR3 region has 15 residues. Germline V gene lookup returns CDR1 SGDLS and CDR2 YYNGEE. The ends lost 6 bases at V and 2 bases at J; junction bases unmatched: 8. These data are taken from a study of T cell changes during pregnancy in multiple sclerosis. This receptor was taken from a female donor with multiple sclerosis, enrolled in a pregnancy study. The sample in question was peripheral blood, obtained after pregnancy. The J gene is TRBJ2-3, the V gene TRBV9, with 8 bases that match TRBD2. This chain's CDR3 is CASTTGGLHTDTQYF. CDR3 nucleotide sequence: TGTGCCAGCACCACGGGGGGGCTCCACACAGATACGCAGTATTTT. Supplemented by reference TRBV9 and TRBJ2-3, the full variable domain reads DSGVTQTPKHLITATGQRVTLRCSPRSGDLSVYWYQQSLDQGLQFLIQYYNGEERAKGNILERFSAQQFPDLHSELNLSSLELGDSALYFCASTTGGLHTDTQYFGPGTRLTVL.